This entry concerns a single TCR beta chain. These data originate in a study of technical replicates of blood from a handful of donors. The table came from immunoSEQ multiplex PCR; TCRdb's copy has only in-frame clones and leaves some out. The sample shows tens of thousands of clones, around 90% of them seen only once. The CDR3 sequence is 16 residues long. V lost 8 bases, J lost 6 bases, and 13 bases stayed unmatched. The germline V gene has CDR1 LNHDA and CDR2 SQIVND (reference sequence). The rearrangement uses TRBV19 and TRBJ2-3; 11 bases agree with TRBD2. Sequencing input: PBMCs. This clonotype was obtained from a human donor in good health. Some clones in this sample may be carry-over from other donors' samples. Written as DNA, the CDR3 is TGTGCCAGTCGCCCGGGACTAGCGGAACGCATGGATACGCAGTATTTT. Protein: CASRPGLAERMDTQYF.